The rows below give T cell receptor beta chains drawn from one sample of a study of cytomegalovirus exposure and HLA in healthy donors. Data came from immunoSEQ multiplex PCR; TCRdb stores just in-frame clones and leaves some out. The repertoire holds roughly 200,000 clones, with around 86% as singletons. The material sequenced was PBMCs. These TCRs come from a man aged 25 to 45 in good health and CMV-seronegative. The CDR3 runs from the conserved cysteine through the conserved F or W. The order of the fields is clone size, V gene, J gene, D gene, CDR3 DNA, CDR3 protein. D genes are given only for firm matches. The size of a clone is reported for some rows only, either as once, few or many, or as a class for expanded clones.

size: once; V: TRBV7-9; J: TRBJ2-7; D: -; DNA: TGTTCCAGCAGCCCCGGAGTTAGTTCCCCTGAGGACGAGCAGTACTTC; CDR3: CSSSPGVSSPEDEQYF
size: -; V: TRBV6-5; J: TRBJ1-5; D: -; DNA: TGTGCCAGCAGGCCCGGGACACCGGGTGGGCCCCAGCATTTT; CDR3: CASRPGTPGGPQHF
size: -; V: TRBV9; J: TRBJ2-2; D: -; DNA: TGTGCCAGCAGCGCGGCCCAGGGATCTTGGACCGGGGAGCTGTTTTTT; CDR3: CASSAAQGSWTGELFF
size: -; V: TRBV28; J: TRBJ2-6; D: TRBD1; DNA: TGTGCCAGCAGCGACGCCGTGGGACAGGGGGCGCCTGGGGCCAACGTCCTGACTTTC; CDR3: CASSDAVGQGAPGANVLTF
size: -; V: TRBV30; J: TRBJ1-2; D: -; DNA: TGTGCCTGGAGTGTCGGGGGGGGCTATGGCTACACCTTC; CDR3: CAWSVGGGYGYTF
size: -; V: TRBV5-3; J: TRBJ1-2; D: TRBD1; DNA: TGTGCCAGAAGCCAGTGTCGGACAGGGAACTTTAGGTATGGCTACACCTTC; CDR3: CARSQCRTGNFRYGYTF
size: -; V: TRBV5-4; J: TRBJ2-4; D: -; DNA: TGTGCCAGCAGCTCCTGGACAGCCCCGGAAGGGTCCAAAAACATTCAGTACTTC; CDR3: CASSSWTAPEGSKNIQYF
size: -; V: TRBV4-1; J: TRBJ2-3; D: -; DNA: TGCGCCAGCAGCCTGAGGCCGTCCGGGACGAGGGGGATGGATACGCAGTATTTT; CDR3: CASSLRPSGTRGMDTQYF
size: -; V: TRBV19; J: TRBJ2-1; D: TRBD2; DNA: TGTGCCAGTAGTATACGTCCCGGGACTAGCGTAATTAGAAATGAGCAGTTCTTC; CDR3: CASSIRPGTSVIRNEQFF
size: once; V: TRBV6-5; J: TRBJ1-1; D: -; DNA: TGTGCCAGCAGTGACACAGGTCTGAATACTGAAGCTTTCTTT; CDR3: CASSDTGLNTEAFF
size: -; V: TRBV2; J: TRBJ2-5; D: TRBD1; DNA: TGTGCCAGCACAGGGGGCAGGGCCCAGTACTTC; CDR3: CASTGGRAQYF
size: -; V: TRBV6-5; J: TRBJ2-5; D: -; DNA: TGTGCCAGCTCAGAAGGGGGGGTGGGGGGGACCCAGTACTTC; CDR3: CASSEGGVGGTQYF
size: -; V: TRBV28; J: TRBJ2-4; D: TRBD2; DNA: TGTGCCAGCAGTTTACTAGCGGGGGAAAACATTCAGTACTTC; CDR3: CASSLLAGENIQYF
size: -; V: TRBV7-9; J: TRBJ1-4; D: -; DNA: TGTGCCAGCAGCTTAGCCCATAATGAAAAACTGTTTTTT; CDR3: CASSLAHNEKLFF
size: -; V: TRBV6-6; J: TRBJ2-5; D: -; DNA: TGTGCCAGCAGCCCCAGGGTATCATTCCAGTACTTC; CDR3: CASSPRVSFQYF